These T cell receptor beta chains were read from a single sample in a study of blood T cell repertoires in COVID-19. Profiling relied on immunoSEQ multiplex PCR, and the TCRdb table lists in-frame clones only, not all of them. The sample lists some 290,000 clones, almost 90% seen once, with more than 0.85% in the top ten. Sequenced sample: peripheral blood. Receptors originate from a woman in her forties with COVID-19, enrolled during active disease. CDR3s include the opening cysteine and the closing phenylalanine or tryptophan. D genes are given only for firm matches. Some rows mark clone size as missing; the rest say once, few, many or name a class of expanded clone.

TRBV30	few	-	TRBJ1-3	CAWSSGRPTGGTIYF	TGTGCCTGGAGTTCCGGACGACCGACCGGGGGCACCATATATTTT
TRBV5-1	-	-	TRBJ2-3	CASSLGRTGDTQYF	TGCGCCAGCAGCTTAGGACGGACGGGGGATACGCAGTATTTT
TRBV6-5	-	TRBD1	TRBJ2-7	CASSSQDRTYEQYF	TGTGCCAGCAGTTCTCAGGACAGGACCTACGAGCAGTACTTC
TRBV7-2	-	-	TRBJ1-1	CASSSSVHTEAFF	TGTGCCAGCAGCTCCTCAGTCCACACTGAAGCTTTCTTT
TRBV18	-	-	TRBJ1-1	CASSPISGADTEAFF	TGTGCCAGCTCACCAATTTCAGGGGCAGACACTGAAGCTTTCTTT
TRBV19	-	TRBD1	TRBJ2-7	CASSTGQGAGEQYF	TGTGCCAGTAGTACCGGTCAGGGGGCTGGTGAGCAGTACTTC
TRBV6-2/TRBV6-3	-	-	TRBJ1-4	CASSYSSQGSEKLFF	TGTGCCAGCAGTTACTCGAGTCAGGGGAGCGAAAAACTGTTTTTT
TRBV11-3	-	-	TRBJ2-3	CASSLGDGGSSTDTQYF	TGTGCCAGCAGCTTAGGGGATGGGGGCTCTAGCACAGATACGCAGTATTTT
TRBV6-4	few	-	TRBJ1-5	CASSLSAGSNQPQHF	TGTGCCAGCAGCCTCTCCGCCGGGAGCAATCAGCCCCAGCATTTT
TRBV24-1	-	TRBD1	TRBJ2-1	CATSDLATGTGAPRSYNEQFF	TGTGCCACCAGTGATTTGGCCACCGGGACAGGGGCGCCCCGGTCGTACAATGAGCAGTTCTTC
TRBV5-1	-	TRBD1	TRBJ1-1	CASGRGPMEGTEAFF	TGCGCCAGCGGCAGGGGGCCCATGGAGGGTACTGAAGCTTTCTTT
TRBV5-8	-	-	TRBJ2-5	CASSFLIGGETQYF	TGTGCCAGCAGCTTTCTGATTGGAGGGGAGACCCAGTACTTC
TRBV7-3	-	TRBD2	TRBJ2-5	CASSSGGRRETQYF	TGTGCCAGCAGCTCTGGCGGGAGGCGGGAGACCCAGTACTTC
TRBV5-1	-	TRBD2	TRBJ2-2	CASSLGAGGRNTGELFF	TGCGCCAGCAGCTTGGGAGCGGGGGGCCGCAACACCGGGGAGCTGTTTTTT
TRBV7-2	-	TRBD1	TRBJ2-2	CASTSRGSANTGELFF	TGTGCCAGCACCTCCAGGGGGTCCGCGAACACCGGGGAGCTGTTTTTT
TRBV28	-	-	TRBJ2-1	CASSPSSYNEQFF	TGTGCCAGCAGTCCTAGCTCCTACAATGAGCAGTTCTTC
TRBV7-9	-	-	TRBJ2-7	CASTHTGSGTYEQYF	TGTGCCAGCACTCATACAGGGTCAGGGACCTACGAGCAGTACTTC
TRBV9	-	-	TRBJ1-3	CASGRVLDAREHTIYF	TGTGCCAGCGGACGCGTGTTGGACGCGAGGGAGCACACCATATATTTT
TRBV19	-	-	TRBJ1-5	CASSRTPPSNQPQHF	TGTGCCAGTAGTAGGACACCCCCTAGCAATCAGCCCCAGCATTTT
TRBV3-1/TRBV3-2	-	-	TRBJ1-5	CASGEGHQPQHF	TGTGCCAGCGGGGAGGGGCACCAGCCCCAGCATTTT
TRBV4-3	-	-	TRBJ1-6	CASSQEQGSYNSPLHF	TGCGCCAGCAGCCAAGAACAGGGATCCTATAATTCACCCCTCCACTTT
TRBV7-9	-	TRBD1	TRBJ2-3	CASSSLRTGLRADTQYF	TGTGCCAGCAGTTCCCTAAGGACAGGGCTGAGGGCAGATACGCAGTATTTT
TRBV5-1	-	-	TRBJ2-1	CASSLSGGQSGEQFF	TGCGCCAGCAGCTTGAGCGGGGGACAGTCCGGTGAGCAGTTCTTC
TRBV5-1	-	TRBD1	TRBJ1-3	CASSSGQEGSGNTIYF	TGCGCCAGCAGCTCGGGACAGGAAGGCTCTGGAAACACCATATATTTT
TRBV5-1	-	TRBD1	TRBJ1-1	CASSASGTGFGEAFF	TGCGCCAGCAGCGCCTCCGGGACAGGGTTTGGTGAAGCTTTCTTT
TRBV7-3	-	-	TRBJ2-4	CASSLTRSGKNIQYF	TGTGCCAGCAGCTTAACTCGCTCGGGCAAAAACATTCAGTACTTC
TRBV6-5	-	-	TRBJ1-1	CASSTTGGNTEAFF	TGTGCCAGCAGTACCACAGGTGGGAACACTGAAGCTTTCTTT
TRBV19	once	-	TRBJ2-7	CASSITGLLYEQYF	TGTGCCAGTAGTATTACAGGACTACTCTACGAGCAGTACTTC
TRBV9	-	-	TRBJ1-2	CASSPTGPPHYGYTF	TGTGCCAGCAGCCCTACAGGCCCCCCTCACTATGGCTACACCTTC
TRBV18	-	TRBD1	TRBJ1-4	CASSPWTGNEKLFF	TGTGCCAGCTCACCTTGGACAGGGAATGAAAAACTGTTTTTT
TRBV10-3	-	TRBD1	TRBJ1-1	CAISQGETEAFF	TGTGCCATCAGTCAGGGGGAAACTGAAGCTTTCTTT
TRBV28	-	-	TRBJ2-4	CASSSRVFLTKNIQYF	TGTGCCAGCAGTTCACGAGTATTCTTAACCAAAAACATTCAGTACTTC
TRBV7-2	-	TRBD1	TRBJ1-5	CASSPVQGANQPQHF	TGTGCCAGCAGCCCAGTGCAGGGGGCCAATCAGCCCCAGCATTTT
TRBV21-1	-	-	TRBJ2-7	CASSKGRDSLGGASYEQYF	TGTGCCAGCAGCAAAGGTCGGGACAGCCTAGGCGGGGCGTCCTACGAGCAGTACTTC
TRBV5-1	-	-	TRBJ2-7	CASSSGIYEQYF	TGCGCCAGCAGCTCCGGTATATACGAGCAGTACTTC
TRBV28	-	TRBD1	TRBJ2-1	CASSFGQGNRNEQFF	TGTGCCAGCAGTTTTGGACAGGGGAATCGCAATGAGCAGTTCTTC
TRBV15	-	TRBD1	TRBJ1-2	CATDRGGDGYTF	TGTGCCACCGACAGGGGGGGGGATGGCTACACCTTC
TRBV19	-	-	TRBJ2-3	CASESHLGENRAPDTQYF	TGTGCCAGTGAGTCTCACCTCGGGGAGAACAGGGCCCCGGATACGCAGTATTTT
TRBV19	-	-	TRBJ1-1	CASSIGGFALEAFF	TGTGCCAGTAGTATCGGGGGATTCGCCCTTGAAGCTTTCTTT
TRBV7-6	-	TRBD2	TRBJ2-1	CASRATSGPFNEQFF	TGTGCCAGCAGGGCGACTAGCGGGCCCTTCAATGAGCAGTTCTTC
TRBV6-4	-	TRBD2	TRBJ2-7	CASSGRIGEQYF	TGTGCCTCTAGCGGGAGGATAGGCGAGCAGTACTTC
TRBV5-5	-	TRBD1	TRBJ2-5	CASSLDTPGGTQYF	TGTGCCAGCAGCTTGGACACGCCAGGGGGGACCCAGTACTTC
TRBV15	-	-	TRBJ1-4	CATSRDLRAQGVGEKLFF	TGTGCCACCAGCAGAGATTTGAGGGCACAGGGAGTGGGTGAAAAACTGTTTTTT
TRBV27	-	TRBD1	TRBJ1-1	CASSFYPGGSPNTEAFF	TGTGCCAGCAGTTTTTATCCAGGGGGCTCTCCAAACACTGAAGCTTTCTTT
TRBV28	-	-	TRBJ1-2	CASYRTENGYTF	TGTGCCAGTTACCGGACAGAGAATGGCTACACCTTC
TRBV5-1	-	-	TRBJ1-1	CASSGKQGYHTEAFF	TGCGCCAGCAGCGGGAAACAGGGTTACCACACTGAAGCTTTCTTT
TRBV10-2	-	-	TRBJ2-2	CASTLQDRTGELFF	TGCGCCAGCACATTACAGGACCGCACCGGGGAGCTGTTTTTT
TRBV27	-	TRBD1	TRBJ1-6	CASSAGQALVSPLHF	TGTGCCAGCAGTGCCGGACAGGCTCTTGTTTCACCCCTCCACTTT
TRBV7-8	-	TRBD1	TRBJ2-1	CASSLGMGVRDSWFF	TGTGCCAGCAGCTTAGGTATGGGGGTACGGGACAGTTGGTTCTTC
TRBV7-9	once	TRBD2	TRBJ2-5	CASSRVAGGPFSVQETQYF	TGTGCCAGCAGCCGTGTAGCGGGAGGGCCGTTTTCGGTTCAAGAGACCCAGTACTTC
TRBV5-1	-	TRBD1	TRBJ1-2	CASSSGQENYGYTF	TGCGCCAGCAGCTCGGGACAGGAAAACTATGGCTACACCTTC
TRBV28	-	-	TRBJ1-1	CASSGPRGTNTEAFF	TGTGCCAGCAGTGGTCCCAGGGGTACGAACACTGAAGCTTTCTTT